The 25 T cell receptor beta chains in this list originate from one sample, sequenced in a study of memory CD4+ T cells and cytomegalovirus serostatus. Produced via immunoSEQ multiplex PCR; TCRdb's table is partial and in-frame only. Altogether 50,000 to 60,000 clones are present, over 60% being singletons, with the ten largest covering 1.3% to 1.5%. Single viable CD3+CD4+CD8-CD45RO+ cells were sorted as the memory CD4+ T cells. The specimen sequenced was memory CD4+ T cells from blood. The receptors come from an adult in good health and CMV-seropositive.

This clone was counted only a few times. The DNA of the CDR3 is TGTGCCTGGAGTAAATTGTTCACTGAAGCTTTCTTT. Its translation: CAWSKLFTEAFF. V and J are TRBV30 and TRBJ1-1; D remains unclear. This CDR3 has 12 residues. Germline CDR1 is GTSNPN and CDR2 is SVGIG (reference sequence). V was cut by 2 bases and J by 4 bases, with 8 bases left in between.

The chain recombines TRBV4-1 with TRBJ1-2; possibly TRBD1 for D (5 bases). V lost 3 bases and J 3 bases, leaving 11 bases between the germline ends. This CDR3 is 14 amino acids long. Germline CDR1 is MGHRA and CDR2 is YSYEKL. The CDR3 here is CASSQLETDYGYTF. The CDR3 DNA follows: TGCGCCAGCAGCCAGTTAGAGACAGACTATGGCTACACCTTC.

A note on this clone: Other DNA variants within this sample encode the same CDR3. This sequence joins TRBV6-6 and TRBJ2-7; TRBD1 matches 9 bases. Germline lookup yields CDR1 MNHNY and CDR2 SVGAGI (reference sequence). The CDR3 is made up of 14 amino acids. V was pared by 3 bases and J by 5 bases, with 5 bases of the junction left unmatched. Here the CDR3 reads CASSYSQGANEQYF. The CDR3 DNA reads TGTGCCAGCAGTTATTCACAGGGGGCCAACGAGCAGTACTTC.

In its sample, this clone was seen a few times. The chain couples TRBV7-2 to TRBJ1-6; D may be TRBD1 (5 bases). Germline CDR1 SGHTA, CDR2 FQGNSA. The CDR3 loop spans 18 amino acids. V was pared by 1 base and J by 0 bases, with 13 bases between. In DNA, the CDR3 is TGTGCCAGCAGCTTAGACGCGCGGGGGAGCTCCTATAATTCACCCCTCCACTTT. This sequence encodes CASSLDARGSSYNSPLHF.

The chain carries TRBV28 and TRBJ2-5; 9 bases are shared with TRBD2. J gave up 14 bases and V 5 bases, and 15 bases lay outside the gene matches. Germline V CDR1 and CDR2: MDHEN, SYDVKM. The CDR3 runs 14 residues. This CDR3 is CASSVGTSLRDPYF. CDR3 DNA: TGTGCCAGCAGTGTGGGGACTAGCCTTCGTGACCCTTACTTC.

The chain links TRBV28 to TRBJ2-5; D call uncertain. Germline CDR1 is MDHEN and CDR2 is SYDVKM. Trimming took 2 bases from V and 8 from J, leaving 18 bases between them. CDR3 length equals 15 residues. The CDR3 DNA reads TGTGCCAGCAGTTTAGACCAGGCCAATCTGGATACCCAGTACTTC. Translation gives CASSLDQANLDTQYF.

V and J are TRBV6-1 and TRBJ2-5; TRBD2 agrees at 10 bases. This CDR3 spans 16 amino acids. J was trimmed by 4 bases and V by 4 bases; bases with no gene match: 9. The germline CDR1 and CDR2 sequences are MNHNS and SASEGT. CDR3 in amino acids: CASSASSGGAPETQYF. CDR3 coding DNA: TGTGCCAGCAGTGCTTCTAGCGGGGGAGCTCCAGAGACCCAGTACTTC.

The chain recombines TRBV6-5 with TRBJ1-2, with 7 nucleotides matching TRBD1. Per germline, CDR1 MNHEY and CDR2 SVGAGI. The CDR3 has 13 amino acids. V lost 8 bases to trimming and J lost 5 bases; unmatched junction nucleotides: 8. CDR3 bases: TGTGCCAGCTTCGGAAGGGGGCTGTATGGCTACACCTTC. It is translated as CASFGRGLYGYTF.

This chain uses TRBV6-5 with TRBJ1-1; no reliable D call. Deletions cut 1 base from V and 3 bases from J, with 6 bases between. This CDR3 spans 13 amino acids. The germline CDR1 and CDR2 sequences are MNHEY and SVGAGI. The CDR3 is CASSYWRDTEAFF. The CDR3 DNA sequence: TGTGCCAGCAGTTACTGGCGGGACACTGAAGCTTTCTTT.

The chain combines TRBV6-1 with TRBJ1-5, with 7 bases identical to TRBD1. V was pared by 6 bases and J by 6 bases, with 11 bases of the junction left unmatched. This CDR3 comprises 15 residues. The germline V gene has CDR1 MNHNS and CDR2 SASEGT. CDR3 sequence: CASRATGNVGQPQHF. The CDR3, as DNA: TGTGCCAGCAGGGCGACAGGGAACGTAGGTCAGCCCCAGCATTTT.

The CDR3, as DNA: TGTGCCAGCAGTGAAGCTCGGATCGCCACAGATACGCAGTATTTT. Translated: CASSEARIATDTQYF. V and J are TRBV6-1 and TRBJ2-3; no firm D call. V lost 0 bases, J lost 2 bases, and 9 bases lay in between. CDR1 and CDR2 from the germline V gene are MNHNS and SASEGT. CDR3 length: 15 residues.

In DNA, the CDR3 is TGTGCCAGCACCCCCCAACAGGGGGCCCATAACGGGGAGCTGTTTTTT. Translation gives CASTPQQGAHNGELFF. This chain uses TRBV5-4 with TRBJ2-2; TRBD1 aligns across 9 bases. The germline gives CDR1 SGHNT, CDR2 YYREEE (reference sequence). V was clipped by 6 bases and J by 7 bases; unmatched bases: 13. The CDR3 runs 16 residues.

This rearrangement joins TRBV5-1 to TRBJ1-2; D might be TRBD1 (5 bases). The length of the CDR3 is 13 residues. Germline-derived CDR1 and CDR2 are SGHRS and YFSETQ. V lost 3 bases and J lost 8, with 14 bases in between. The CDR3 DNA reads TGCGCCAGCAGCTCTGGACAAGGGGAGGGCTACACCTTC. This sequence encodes CASSSGQGEGYTF.

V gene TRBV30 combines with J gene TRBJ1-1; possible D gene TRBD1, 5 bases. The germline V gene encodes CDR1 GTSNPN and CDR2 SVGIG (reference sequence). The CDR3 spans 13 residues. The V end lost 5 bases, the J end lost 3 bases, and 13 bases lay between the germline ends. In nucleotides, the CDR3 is TGTGCCTGGGCCGGGACCAAACACACTGAAGCTTTCTTT. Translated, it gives CAWAGTKHTEAFF.

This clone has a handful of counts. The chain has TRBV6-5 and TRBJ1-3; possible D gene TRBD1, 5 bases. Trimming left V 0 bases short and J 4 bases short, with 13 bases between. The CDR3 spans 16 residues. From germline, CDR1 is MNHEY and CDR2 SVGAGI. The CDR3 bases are TGTGCCAGCAGTTACTCGAAGGGGATCGCAGGAAACACCATATATTTT. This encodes CASSYSKGIAGNTIYF.

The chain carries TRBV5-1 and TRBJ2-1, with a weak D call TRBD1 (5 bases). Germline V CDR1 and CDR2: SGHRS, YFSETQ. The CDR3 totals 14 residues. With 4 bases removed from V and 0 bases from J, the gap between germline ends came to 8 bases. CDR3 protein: CASSQGNSYNEQFF. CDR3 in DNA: TGCGCCAGCAGCCAGGGAAACTCCTACAATGAGCAGTTCTTC.

DNA for the CDR3: TGTGCCAGCAGTTTAGGGGTTGAGTACCAGCCCCAGCATTTT. Its translation is CASSLGVEYQPQHF. The chain combines TRBV28 with TRBJ1-5; no clear D. The CDR3 loop spans 14 amino acids. V was pared by 2 bases and J by 7 bases, with 12 bases between. Germline loops: CDR1 MDHEN, CDR2 SYDVKM. The full variable domain, in which reference TRBV28 and TRBJ1-5 provide the parts outside the CDR3, is DVKVTQSSRYLVKRTGEKVFLECVQDMDHENMFWYRQDPGLGLRLIYFSYDVKMKEKGDIPEGYSVSREKKERFSLILESASTNQTSMYLCASSLGVEYQPQHFGDGTRLSIL.

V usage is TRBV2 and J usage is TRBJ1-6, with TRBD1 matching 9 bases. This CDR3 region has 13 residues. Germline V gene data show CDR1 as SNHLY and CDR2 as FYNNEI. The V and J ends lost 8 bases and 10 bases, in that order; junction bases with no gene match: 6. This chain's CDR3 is CASHGQGNSPLHF. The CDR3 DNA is TGTGCCAGCCATGGACAGGGGAACTCACCCCTCCACTTT.

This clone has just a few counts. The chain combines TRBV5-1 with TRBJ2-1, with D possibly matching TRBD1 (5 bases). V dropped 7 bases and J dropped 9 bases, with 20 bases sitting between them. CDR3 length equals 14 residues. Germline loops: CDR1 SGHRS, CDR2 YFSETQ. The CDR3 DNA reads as TGCGCCAGCTCCCCGACCCAAGGGGCCGGTGAGCAGTTCTTC. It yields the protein CASSPTQGAGEQFF.

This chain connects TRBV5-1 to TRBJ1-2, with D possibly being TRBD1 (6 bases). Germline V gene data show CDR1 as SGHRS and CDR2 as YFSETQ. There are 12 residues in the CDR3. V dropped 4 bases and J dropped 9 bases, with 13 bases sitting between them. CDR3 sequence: CASSGDKKSYTF. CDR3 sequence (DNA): TGCGCCAGCAGCGGGGACAAGAAGAGCTACACCTTC.

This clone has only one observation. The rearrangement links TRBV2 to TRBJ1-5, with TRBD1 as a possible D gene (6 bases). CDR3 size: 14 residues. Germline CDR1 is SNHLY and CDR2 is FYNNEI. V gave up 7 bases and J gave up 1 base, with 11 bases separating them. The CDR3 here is CASTSGASNQPQHF. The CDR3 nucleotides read TGTGCCAGCACCTCAGGGGCCAGCAATCAGCCCCAGCATTTT.

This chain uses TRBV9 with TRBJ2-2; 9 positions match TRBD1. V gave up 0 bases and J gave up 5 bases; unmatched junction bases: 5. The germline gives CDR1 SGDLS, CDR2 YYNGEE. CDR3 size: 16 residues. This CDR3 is CASSVGSGQGTGELFF. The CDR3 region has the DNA TGTGCCAGCAGCGTAGGATCAGGACAGGGGACCGGGGAGCTGTTTTTT.

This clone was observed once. The CDR3 protein is CASSLGGQGSDEQFF. The DNA of the CDR3 is TGTGCCAGCAGTTTGGGGGGACAGGGGAGCGATGAGCAGTTCTTC. The chain is built from TRBV28 and TRBJ2-1, with 10 nucleotides matching TRBD1. This CDR3 has 15 amino acids. V trimming: 3 bases; J trimming: 8 bases; junction bases outside the gene matches: 7. Germline CDR1 reads MDHEN; CDR2 reads SYDVKM.

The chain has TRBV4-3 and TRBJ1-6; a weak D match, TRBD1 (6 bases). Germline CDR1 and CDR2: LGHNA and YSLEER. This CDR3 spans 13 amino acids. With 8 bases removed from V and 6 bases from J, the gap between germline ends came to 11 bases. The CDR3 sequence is CASRGRGNSPLHF. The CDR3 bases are TGCGCCAGCCGGGGCAGGGGTAATTCACCCCTCCACTTT.

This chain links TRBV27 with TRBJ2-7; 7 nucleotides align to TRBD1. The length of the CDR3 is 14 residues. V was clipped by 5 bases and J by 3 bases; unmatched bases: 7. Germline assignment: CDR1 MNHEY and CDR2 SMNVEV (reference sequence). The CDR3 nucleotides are TGTGCCAGCAGTCGTGCAGGGGGAGTCTACGAGCAGTACTTC. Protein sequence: CASSRAGGVYEQYF.